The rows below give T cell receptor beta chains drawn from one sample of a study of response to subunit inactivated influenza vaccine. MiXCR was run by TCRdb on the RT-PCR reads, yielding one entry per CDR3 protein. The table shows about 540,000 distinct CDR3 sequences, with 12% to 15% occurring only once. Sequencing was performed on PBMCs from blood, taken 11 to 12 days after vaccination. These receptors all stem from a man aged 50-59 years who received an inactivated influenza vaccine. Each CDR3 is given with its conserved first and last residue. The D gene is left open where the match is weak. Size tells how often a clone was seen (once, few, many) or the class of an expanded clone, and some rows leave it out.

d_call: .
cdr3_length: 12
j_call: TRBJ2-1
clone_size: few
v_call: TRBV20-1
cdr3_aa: CSARDLSYEQFF
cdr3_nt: TGCAGTGCTAGAGATTTGAGCTATGAGCAGTTCTTC

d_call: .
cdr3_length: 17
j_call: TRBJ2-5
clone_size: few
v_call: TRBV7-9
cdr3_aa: CASSLATATRRKETQYF
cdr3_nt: TGTGCCAGCAGCTTAGCGACGGCCACTAGAAGGAAAGAGACCCAGTACTTC

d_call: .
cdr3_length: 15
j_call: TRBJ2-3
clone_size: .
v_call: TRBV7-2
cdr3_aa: CASSLGGYFTDTQYF
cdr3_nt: TGTGCCAGCAGCTTAGGGGGATATTTCACAGATACGCAGTATTTT

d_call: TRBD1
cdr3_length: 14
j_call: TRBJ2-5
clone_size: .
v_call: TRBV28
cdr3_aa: CASSEDRGEETQYF
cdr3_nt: TGTGCCAGCAGTGAGGACAGGGGCGAAGAGACCCAGTACTTC

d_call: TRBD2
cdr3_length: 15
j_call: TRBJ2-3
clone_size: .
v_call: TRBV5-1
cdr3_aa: CASSPVAGNTDTQYF
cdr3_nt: TGCGCCAGCAGCCCCGTAGCGGGAAACACAGATACGCAGTATTTT

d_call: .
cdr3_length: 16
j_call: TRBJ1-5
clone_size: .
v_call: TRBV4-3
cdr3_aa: CASSQDASISNQPQHF
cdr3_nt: TGCGCCAGCAGCCAAGATGCCTCTATAAGCAATCAGCCCCAGCATTTT

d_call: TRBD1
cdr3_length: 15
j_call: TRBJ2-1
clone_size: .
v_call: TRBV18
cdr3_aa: CASSQQGASMGEQFF
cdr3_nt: TGTGCCAGCTCGCAACAGGGGGCCAGTATGGGTGAGCAGTTCTTC

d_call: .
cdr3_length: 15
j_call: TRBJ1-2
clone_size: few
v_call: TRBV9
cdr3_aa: CASSPRGVPYEGYTF
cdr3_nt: TGTGCCAGCAGCCCAAGAGGGGTCCCCTATGAAGGCTACACCTTC

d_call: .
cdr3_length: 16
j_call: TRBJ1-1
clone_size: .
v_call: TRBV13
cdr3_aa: CASSLLSGLQHTEAFF
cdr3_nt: TGTGCCAGCAGCTTATTGTCGGGGCTACAACACACTGAAGCTTTCTTT

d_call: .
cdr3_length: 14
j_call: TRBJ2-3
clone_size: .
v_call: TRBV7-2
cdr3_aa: CASRDGTYTDTQYF
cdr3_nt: TGTGCCAGCAGAGACGGGACTTACACAGATACGCAGTATTTT

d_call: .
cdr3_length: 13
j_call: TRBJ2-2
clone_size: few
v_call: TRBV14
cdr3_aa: CASSQDGSGELFF
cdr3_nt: TGTGCCAGCAGCCAAGATGGGTCCGGGGAGCTGTTTTTT

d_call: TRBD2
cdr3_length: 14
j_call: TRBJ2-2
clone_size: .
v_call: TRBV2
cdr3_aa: CATLAGGLPGELFF
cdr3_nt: TGTGCCACCTTAGCGGGGGGGCTCCCCGGGGAGCTGTTTTTT

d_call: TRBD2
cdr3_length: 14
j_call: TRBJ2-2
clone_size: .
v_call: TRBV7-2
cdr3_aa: CASRYLSGGGELFF
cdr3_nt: TGTGCCAGCAGATACCTAAGCGGGGGCGGGGAGCTGTTTTTT

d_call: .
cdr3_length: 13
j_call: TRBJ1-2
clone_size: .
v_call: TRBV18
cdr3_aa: CASSGNTGNGYTF
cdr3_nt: TGTGCCAGCTCGGGCAACACAGGGAATGGCTACACCTTC

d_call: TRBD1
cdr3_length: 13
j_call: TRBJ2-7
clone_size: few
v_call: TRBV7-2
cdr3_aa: CASTRGTGAEQYF
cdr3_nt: TGTGCCAGCACGCGAGGGACAGGTGCCGAGCAGTACTTC

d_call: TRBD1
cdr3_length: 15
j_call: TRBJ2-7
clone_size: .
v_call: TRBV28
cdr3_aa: CASSYRGRARYEQYF
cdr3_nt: TGTGCCAGCAGTTACAGGGGCAGGGCCAGATACGAGCAGTACTTC

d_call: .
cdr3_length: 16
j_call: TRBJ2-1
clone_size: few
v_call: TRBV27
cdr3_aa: CASSPPLRRTYNEQFF
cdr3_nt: TGTGCCAGCAGTCCCCCTTTGCGGCGAACCTACAATGAGCAGTTCTTC

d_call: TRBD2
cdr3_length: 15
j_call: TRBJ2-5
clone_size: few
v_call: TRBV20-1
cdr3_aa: CSARDVREFDETQYF
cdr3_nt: TGCAGTGCTAGAGATGTGCGGGAGTTCGATGAGACCCAGTACTTC

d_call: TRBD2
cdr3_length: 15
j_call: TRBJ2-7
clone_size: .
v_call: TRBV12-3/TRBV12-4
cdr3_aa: CASKIGTSGAYEQYF
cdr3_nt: TGTGCCAGCAAGATAGGGACTAGCGGTGCCTACGAGCAGTACTTC

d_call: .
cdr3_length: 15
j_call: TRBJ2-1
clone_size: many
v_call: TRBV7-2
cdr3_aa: CASSPTDSRYNEQFF
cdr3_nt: TGTGCCAGCAGCCCCACAGATTCCCGCTACAATGAGCAGTTCTTC

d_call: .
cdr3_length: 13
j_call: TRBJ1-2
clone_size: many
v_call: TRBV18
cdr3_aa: CASSRSANYGYTF
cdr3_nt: TGTGCCAGCTCACGGTCGGCGAACTATGGCTACACCTTC

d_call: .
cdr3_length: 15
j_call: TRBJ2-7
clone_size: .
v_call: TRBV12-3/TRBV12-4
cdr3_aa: CASSAGGALGYEQYF
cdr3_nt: TGTGCCAGCAGCGCGGGCGGCGCCCTGGGATACGAGCAGTACTTC

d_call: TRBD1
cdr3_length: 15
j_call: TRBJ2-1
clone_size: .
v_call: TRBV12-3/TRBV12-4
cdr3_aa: CASSVASGTANEQFF
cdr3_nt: TGTGCCAGCAGTGTTGCGTCCGGGACAGCTAATGAGCAGTTCTTC

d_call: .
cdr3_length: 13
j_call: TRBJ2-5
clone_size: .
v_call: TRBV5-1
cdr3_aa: CASSSYGTETQYF
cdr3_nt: TGCGCCAGCAGCTCGTATGGAACGGAGACCCAGTACTTC

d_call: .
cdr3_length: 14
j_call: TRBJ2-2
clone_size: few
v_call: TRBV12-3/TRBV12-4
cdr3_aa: CASTLGGNTGELFF
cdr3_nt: TGTGCCAGCACCCTTGGTGGAAACACCGGGGAGCTGTTTTTT

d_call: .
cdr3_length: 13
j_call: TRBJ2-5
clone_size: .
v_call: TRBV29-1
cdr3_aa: CSVGGGGAETQYF
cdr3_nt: TGCAGCGTTGGGGGAGGGGGTGCAGAGACCCAGTACTTC

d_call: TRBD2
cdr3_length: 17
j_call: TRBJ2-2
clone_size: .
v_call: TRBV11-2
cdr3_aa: CASSLAPGTSGTGELFF
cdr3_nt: TGTGCCAGCAGCTTAGCTCCGGGGACTAGCGGCACCGGGGAGCTGTTTTTT

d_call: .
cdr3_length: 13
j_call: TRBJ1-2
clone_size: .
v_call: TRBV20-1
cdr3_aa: CSARQGRQVGYTF
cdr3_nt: TGCAGTGCTAGACAGGGAAGGCAAGTCGGCTACACCTTC

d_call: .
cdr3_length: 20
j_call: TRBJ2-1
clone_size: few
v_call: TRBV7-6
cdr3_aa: CASSLPAGTGFSGSIYEQFF
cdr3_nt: TGTGCCAGCAGCTTACCCGCCGGGACAGGGTTTAGCGGGAGTATCTATGAGCAGTTCTTC

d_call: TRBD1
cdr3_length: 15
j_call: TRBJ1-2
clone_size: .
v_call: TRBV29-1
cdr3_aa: CSVEGPAGGRAGYTF
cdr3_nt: TGCAGCGTTGAAGGCCCGGCAGGGGGTCGGGCTGGCTACACCTTC

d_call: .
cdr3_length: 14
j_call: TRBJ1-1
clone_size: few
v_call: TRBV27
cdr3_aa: CASSFWGLDTEAFF
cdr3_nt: TGTGCCAGCAGTTTTTGGGGGCTGGACACTGAAGCTTTCTTT

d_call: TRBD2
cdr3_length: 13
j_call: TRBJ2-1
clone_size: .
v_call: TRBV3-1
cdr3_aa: CASSPFPGRVEFF
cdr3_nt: TGTGCCAGCAGCCCTTTCCCCGGGAGGGTTGAGTTCTTC

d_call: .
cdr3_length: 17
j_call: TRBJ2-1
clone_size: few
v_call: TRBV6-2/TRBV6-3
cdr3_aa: CASSYAGTTSSYNEQFF
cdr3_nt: TGTGCCAGCAGTTACGCCGGGACCACCAGCTCCTACAATGAGCAGTTCTTC

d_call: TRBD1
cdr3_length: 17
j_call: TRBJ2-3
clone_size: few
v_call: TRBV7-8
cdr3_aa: CASSSGRGQGRADTQYF
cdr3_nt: TGTGCCAGCAGCTCTGGGAGGGGACAGGGTAGGGCAGATACGCAGTATTTT

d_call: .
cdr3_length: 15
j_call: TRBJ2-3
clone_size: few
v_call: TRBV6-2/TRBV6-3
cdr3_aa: CASTPGVGHIDTQYF
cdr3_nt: TGTGCCAGCACCCCCGGAGTGGGCCATATAGATACGCAGTATTTT

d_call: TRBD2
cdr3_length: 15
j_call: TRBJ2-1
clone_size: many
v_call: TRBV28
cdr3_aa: CASSSRGGSYNEQFF
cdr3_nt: TGTGCCAGCAGTAGCCGCGGGGGCTCCTACAATGAGCAGTTCTTC

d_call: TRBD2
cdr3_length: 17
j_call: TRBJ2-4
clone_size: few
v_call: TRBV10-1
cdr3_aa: CASSERGSGRAADIQYF
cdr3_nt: TGCGCCAGCAGTGAGCGAGGTAGCGGGAGGGCCGCCGACATTCAGTACTTC

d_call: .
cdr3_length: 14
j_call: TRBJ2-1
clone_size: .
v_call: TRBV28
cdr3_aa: CASSFGGSLNEQFF
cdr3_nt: TGTGCCAGCAGTTTCGGGGGAAGTTTGAATGAGCAGTTCTTC

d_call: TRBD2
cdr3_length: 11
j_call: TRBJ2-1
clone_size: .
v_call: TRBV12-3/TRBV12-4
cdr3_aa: CASSSAGVQFF
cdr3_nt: TGTGCCAGCAGCTCAGCGGGAGTGCAGTTCTTC

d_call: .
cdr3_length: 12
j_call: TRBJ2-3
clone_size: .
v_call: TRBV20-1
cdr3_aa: CSAPGLTDTQYF
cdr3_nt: TGCAGTGCTCCTGGACTCACAGATACGCAGTATTTT

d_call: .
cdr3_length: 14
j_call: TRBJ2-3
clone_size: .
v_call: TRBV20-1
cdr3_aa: CSATGQSSTDTQYF
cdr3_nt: TGCAGTGCTACCGGCCAGAGTAGCACAGATACGCAGTATTTT

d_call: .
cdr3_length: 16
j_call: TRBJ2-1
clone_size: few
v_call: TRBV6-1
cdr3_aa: CASRSIGTPIYNEQFF
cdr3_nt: TGTGCCAGCAGGTCAATCGGGACTCCCATCTACAATGAGCAGTTCTTC

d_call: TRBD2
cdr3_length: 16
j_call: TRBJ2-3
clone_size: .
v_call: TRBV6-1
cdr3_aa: CASSEGLAGATDTQYF
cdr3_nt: TGTGCCAGCAGTGAAGGTCTAGCGGGGGCCACAGATACGCAGTATTTT

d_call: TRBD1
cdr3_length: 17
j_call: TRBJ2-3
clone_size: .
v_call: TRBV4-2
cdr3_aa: CAMGPGHFEGATDTQYF
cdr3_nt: TGTGCCATGGGCCCCGGGCATTTCGAGGGGGCCACAGATACGCAGTATTTT

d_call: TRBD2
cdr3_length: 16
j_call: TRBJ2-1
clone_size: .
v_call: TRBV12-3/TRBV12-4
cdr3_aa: CASSTRSGRAHNEQFF
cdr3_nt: TGTGCCAGCAGTACCAGAAGCGGGAGGGCCCACAATGAGCAGTTCTTC

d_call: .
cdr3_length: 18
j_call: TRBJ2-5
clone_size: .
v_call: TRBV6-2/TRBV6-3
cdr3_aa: CASRTKFLWGQVQETQYF
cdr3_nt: TGTGCCAGCAGAACAAAATTCCTTTGGGGGCAGGTCCAAGAGACCCAGTACTTC

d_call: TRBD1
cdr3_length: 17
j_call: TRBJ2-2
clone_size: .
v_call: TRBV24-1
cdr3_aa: CATSDEKGQGSTGELFF
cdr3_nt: TGTGCCACCAGTGATGAAAAGGGACAGGGTAGCACCGGGGAGCTGTTTTTT

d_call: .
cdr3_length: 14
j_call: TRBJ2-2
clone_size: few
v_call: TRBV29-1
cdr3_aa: CSAGPRVNTGELFF
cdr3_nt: TGCAGCGCCGGCCCCCGTGTGAACACCGGGGAGCTGTTTTTT

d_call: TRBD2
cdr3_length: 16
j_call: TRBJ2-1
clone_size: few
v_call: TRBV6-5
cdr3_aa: CASSYSLTSGKGEQFF
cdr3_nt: TGTGCCAGCAGTTACTCGTTAACTAGCGGGAAGGGTGAGCAGTTCTTC

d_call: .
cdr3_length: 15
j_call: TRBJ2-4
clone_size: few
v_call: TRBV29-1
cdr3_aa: CSVGSQVRAKNIQYF
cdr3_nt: TGCAGCGTTGGGTCCCAAGTTAGGGCCAAAAACATTCAGTACTTC

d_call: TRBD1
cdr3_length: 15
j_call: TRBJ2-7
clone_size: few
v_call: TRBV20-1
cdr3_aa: CSASKGQGARNEQYF
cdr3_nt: TGCAGTGCTAGCAAGGGACAGGGGGCTCGGAACGAGCAGTACTTC

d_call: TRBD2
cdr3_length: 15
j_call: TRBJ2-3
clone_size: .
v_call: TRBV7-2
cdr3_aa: CASSQTSGGFDTQYF
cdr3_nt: TGTGCCAGCAGCCAGACTAGCGGGGGTTTCGATACGCAGTATTTT